What follows is one T cell receptor (beta chain) and its context. These data belong to a study of blood T cell repertoires in COVID-19. Study summary: The United States, Italy and Spain supplied acute and convalescent COVID-19 samples.

The authors' processing: Nucleated cell number was recorded as an estimate derived from reference gene primer amplification. Repertoires were generated with immunoSEQ multiplex PCR, while TCRdb's copy carries only in-frame clones and drops some. That table supplies the V and J calls and clone size; D and trimming were determined from the DNA. The repertoire holds about 90,000 clones, with roughly nine tenths as singletons. The CDR3 is 14 amino acids. Per the germline V gene, CDR1 is SGHRS and CDR2 is YFSETQ. V shed 3 bases and J 5 bases; nucleotides not matched to a gene: 6. The chain employs TRBV5-1 and TRBJ2-7; 9 nucleotides line up with TRBD1. The sample was peripheral blood. The TCR sequence derives from a human donor with active COVID-19. The donor label of this sample is uncertain. The CDR3 loop reads CASSSGTGFNEQYF. The CDR3, as DNA: TGCGCCAGCAGCTCCGGGACAGGGTTTAACGAGCAGTACTTC.